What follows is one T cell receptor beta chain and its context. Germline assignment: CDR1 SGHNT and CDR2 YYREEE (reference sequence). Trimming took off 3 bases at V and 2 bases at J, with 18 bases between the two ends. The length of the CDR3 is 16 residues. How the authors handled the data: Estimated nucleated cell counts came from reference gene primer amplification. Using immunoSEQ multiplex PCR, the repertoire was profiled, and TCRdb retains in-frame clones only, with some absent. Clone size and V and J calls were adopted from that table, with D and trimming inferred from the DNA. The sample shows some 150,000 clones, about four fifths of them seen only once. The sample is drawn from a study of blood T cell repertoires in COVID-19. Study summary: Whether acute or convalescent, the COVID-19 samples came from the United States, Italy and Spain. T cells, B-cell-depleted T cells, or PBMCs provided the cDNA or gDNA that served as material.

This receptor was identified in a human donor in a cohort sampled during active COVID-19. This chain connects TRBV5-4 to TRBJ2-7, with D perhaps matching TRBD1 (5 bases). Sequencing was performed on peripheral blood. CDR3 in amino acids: CASSSPARQGPYEQYF. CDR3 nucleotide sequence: TGTGCCAGCAGCTCGCCCGCGCGGCAGGGTCCCTACGAGCAGTACTTC.